Each of the 3 T cell receptor beta chains below was sequenced from the same sample in a study of blood T cells in healthy people across ages. A second about 7 to 11 cycle PCR used barcoded and J-beta primers. In TCRdb, the 5' RACE reads were re-called with MiXCR into one record per CDR3 protein. The sample records almost 800,000 distinct CDR3 sequences, over 45% being singletons. Material for sequencing was blood. The source is a man younger than 45 in good health.

V is TRBV6-5 and J is TRBJ2-5; TRBD1 matches at 10 bases. Germline loops: CDR1 MNHEY, CDR2 SVGAGI. V lost 6 bases and J lost 5; bases outside the gene matches: 3. CDR3 size: 13 residues. The CDR3 nucleotides read TGTGCCAGCAGGAGACAGGGGGCGGAGACCCAGTACTTC. This encodes CASRRQGAETQYF.

This clonotype came up a few times. The chain joins TRBV7-9 to TRBJ2-1, with TRBD2 identical over 10 bases. The CDR3 is 17 residues long. Looked up from germline, CDR1 is SEHNR and CDR2 is FQNEAQ (reference sequence). J gave up 0 bases and V 4 bases, and 6 bases lay outside the gene matches. CDR3 bases: TGTGCCAGCAGCTCCTCTAGCGGGAGTGGCTCCTACAATGAGCAGTTCTTC. Protein: CASSSSSGSGSYNEQFF.

This clonotype was recorded a few times. The chain combines TRBV7-2 with TRBJ2-5; D remains ambiguous. V was shortened by 1 base and J by 5 bases, with 11 bases between the two germline ends. The CDR3 is 14 amino acids. CDR1 is SGHTA, CDR2 FQGNSA, per germline. DNA for the CDR3: TGTGCCAGCAGCTTAGGGCTAGGTGGGGAGACCCAGTACTTC. Translated: CASSLGLGGETQYF.